Sequencing of this T cell receptor beta chain was carried out in a study of CD8+ T cells in alopecia areata. Germline CDR1 reads SGHRS; CDR2 reads YFSETQ. CDR3 length: 11 residues. Trimming stripped 2 bases from V and 15 bases from J, with 12 bases between. Treatment noted: oral pan-JAK inhibitor, 5-10 mg twice daily. Once RNA had been extracted, it was reverse transcribed into cDNA to act as the sequencing template. Clones were sequenced by immunoSEQ multiplex PCR, and TCRdb holds only the in-frame ones, with some missing. The repertoire has 65,000 to 75,000 clones, over 25% of them found once; the top ten carry more than 12%.

This chain joins TRBV5-1 and TRBJ2-1, with D perhaps matching TRBD2 (5 bases). The source material was CD8+ T cells sorted from blood, sampled at week 4, from a patient treated with tofacitinib. The sequence derives from a human donor with alopecia areata. This CDR3 is CASSFGVWRFF. The CDR3 nucleotides are TGCGCCAGCAGCTTCGGGGTTTGGAGGTTCTTC. Variable domain in full (rest from reference TRBV5-1 and TRBJ2-1): KAGVTQTPRYLIKTRGQQVTLSCSPISGHRSVSWYQQTPGQGLQFLFEYFSETQRNKGNFPGRFSGRQFSNSRSEMNVSTLELGDSALYLCASSFGVWRFFGPGTRLTVL.